The 32 T cell receptor beta chains below come from one sample, sequenced in a study of blood T cell repertoires in COVID-19. Sequenced by immunoSEQ multiplex PCR; TCRdb stores in-frame clones only, minus some. The table shows 250,000 to 300,000 clones, with over 70% occurring only once. The sequencing input was peripheral blood. These TCRs come from an elderly woman with acute or convalescent COVID-19.

As to this clone: This sample includes further DNA sequences coding for the same CDR3. V and J are TRBV7-2 and TRBJ1-2; 9 nucleotides match TRBD1. Germline loops: CDR1 SGHTA, CDR2 FQGNSA. This CDR3 has 14 amino acids. Unmatched junction bases numbered 4, after V lost 5 bases and J lost 3 bases. DNA of the CDR3: TGTGCCAGCAGCCTCGGGACAGGGCACTATGGCTACACCTTC. Its translation is CASSLGTGHYGYTF.

In its sample, this clone was seen a few times. The CDR3 loop is CASRLQGLGNQPQHF. The CDR3 coding sequence is TGTGCCAGCAGACTCCAGGGCCTGGGCAATCAGCCCCAGCATTTT. V and J are TRBV6-5 and TRBJ1-5, with D possibly being TRBD1 (5 bases). The CDR3 contains 15 residues. V dropped 6 bases and J dropped 2 bases, with 14 bases sitting between them. Germline loops: CDR1 MNHEY, CDR2 SVGAGI.

The chain links TRBV6-5 to TRBJ2-7; 7 bases line up with TRBD1. V shed 7 bases and J 1 base; nucleotides not matched to a gene: 10. Germline loops: CDR1 MNHEY, CDR2 SVGAGI. CDR3 length: 15 residues. The DNA for the CDR3 is TGTGCCAGCACTTCTCCGGGACAGCCATCCTACGAGCAGTACTTC. It specifies CASTSPGQPSYEQYF.

This clone was recorded only once. The chain couples TRBV19 to TRBJ1-4; D is possibly TRBD1 (6 bases). Germline CDR1 reads LNHDA; CDR2 reads SQIVND (reference sequence). V was shortened by 8 bases and J by 3 bases, with 16 bases between the two germline ends. The CDR3 runs to 15 residues. The CDR3 DNA sequence: TGTGCCAGTCGCCCGGCAGGGGACGCTAATGAAAAACTGTTTTTT. Translation: CASRPAGDANEKLFF.

The chain recombines TRBV18 with TRBJ2-5; 8 bases align to TRBD1. From germline, CDR1 is KGHSH and CDR2 LQKENI. This CDR3 spans 16 amino acids. Germline trimming cut 6 bases from V and 5 bases from J; bases unmatched to any gene: 14. CDR3 in DNA: TGTGCCAGCTCCTCCAGACAGGGGACCTCCTGGGAGACCCAGTACTTC. Its translation: CASSSRQGTSWETQYF.

This chain connects TRBV7-2 to TRBJ1-2, with 11 positions matching TRBD1. Germline V gives CDR1 SGHTA, CDR2 FQGNSA. V lost 3 bases to trimming and J lost 6 bases; unmatched junction nucleotides: 6. The CDR3 length is 15 residues. The CDR3 nucleotides read TGTGCCAGCAGCTTGTCCGGGACAGGGGGGAATGGCTACACCTTC. Its protein is CASSLSGTGGNGYTF.

This chain links TRBV5-6 with TRBJ1-4, with D possibly matching TRBD1 (6 bases). Trimming took off 2 bases at V and 8 bases at J, with 25 bases between the two ends. The CDR3 has 18 amino acids. From germline, CDR1 is SGHDT and CDR2 YYEEEE. The CDR3 loop reads CASSFRSSGERLGEKLFF. CDR3 nucleotides: TGTGCCAGCAGCTTTCGTTCTTCAGGGGAGCGCCTCGGCGAAAAACTGTTTTTT. The full variable domain, completed using reference TRBV5-6 and TRBJ1-4, is DAGVTQSPTHLIKTRGQQVTLRCSPKSGHDTVSWYQQALGQGPQFIFQYYEEEERQRGNFPDRFSGHQFPNYSSELNVNALLLGDSALYLCASSFRSSGERLGEKLFFGSGTQLSVL.

The V gene is TRBV19, the J gene TRBJ2-7, with 10 bases matching TRBD2. After removal of 5 bases from V and 0 bases from J, the junction contained 7 bases not matched to a gene. This CDR3 comprises 16 residues. Germline loops: CDR1 LNHDA, CDR2 SQIVND (reference sequence). The CDR3 DNA is TGTGCCAGTAGTGTTTCCGGGACTAGCGCCTCCTACGAGCAGTACTTC. Protein product: CASSVSGTSASYEQYF.

The chain combines TRBV6-8 with TRBJ1-5; D is undetermined. The V gene's germline CDR1 is MNHGY and CDR2 SAAAGT. This CDR3 contains 12 residues. Deletions cut 6 bases from V and 6 bases from J, with 9 bases between. CDR3 loop: CASRLLAQPQHF. The CDR3 DNA sequence: TGTGCCAGCAGACTTTTAGCTCAGCCCCAGCATTTT.

This clone was seen only once. This chain connects TRBV11-2 to TRBJ1-1, with D hard to call. The CDR3 contains 15 residues. Deletions cut 6 bases from V and 1 base from J, with 15 bases between. The V gene's germline CDR1 is SGHAT and CDR2 FQNNGV. The CDR3 protein is CASRTPGRSNTEAFF. The CDR3 nucleotides are TGTGCCAGCAGGACTCCCGGGAGGTCGAACACTGAAGCTTTCTTT. The full variable domain, with the rest looked up from reference TRBV11-2 and TRBJ1-1, is EAGVAQSPRYKIIEKRQSVAFWCNPISGHATLYWYQQILGQGPKLLIQFQNNGVVDDSQLPKDRFSAERLKGVDSTLKIQPAKLEDSAVYLCASRTPGRSNTEAFFGQGTRLTVV.

The chain employs TRBV4-3 and TRBJ2-3; 7 bases are shared with TRBD2. The trim removed 0 bases at V and 2 bases at J, leaving 5 bases unmatched. Germline CDR1 reads LGHNA; CDR2 reads YSLEER. CDR3 length equals 16 residues. The CDR3: CASSQDRAGYTDTQYF. CDR3 sequence (DNA): TGCGCCAGCAGCCAAGATAGAGCGGGGTACACAGATACGCAGTATTTT.

V gene TRBV3-1 (or the pseudogene TRBV3-2) combines with J gene TRBJ2-3, with D maybe TRBD2 (6 bases). Germline V gene sequence: CDR1 LGHDT, CDR2 YNNKEL (reference sequence). This CDR3 comprises 15 residues. V shed 4 bases and J shed 11 bases, with 22 bases lying between them. CDR3 DNA: TGTGCCAGCAGCCTAGGGACTGGCGGGACTGTGGGGCAGTATTTT. Translated, it gives CASSLGTGGTVGQYF.

The genes are TRBV18 and TRBJ2-1; 7 positions match TRBD1. The CDR3 totals 14 residues. Looked up from germline, CDR1 is KGHSH and CDR2 is LQKENI. J lost 8 bases, V lost 4 bases, and 8 bases had no gene match. CDR3 DNA sequence: TGTGCCAGCTCACGATTGACAGGGTCGGATGAGCAGTTCTTC. This gives the protein CASSRLTGSDEQFF.

This clone was recorded only once. This chain links TRBV15 with TRBJ2-3, with 7 bases that match TRBD1. Looked up from germline, CDR1 is LNHNV and CDR2 is YYDKDF (reference sequence). The trim removed 0 bases at V and 2 bases at J, leaving 2 bases unmatched. The CDR3 loop spans 15 amino acids. In DNA form, the CDR3 reads TGTGCCACCAGCAGAGATGACAGGGTCACAGATACGCAGTATTTT. Protein product: CATSRDDRVTDTQYF.

This clone was picked up a small number of times. V is TRBV5-1 and J is TRBJ2-1; 7 bases are shared with TRBD2. The CDR3 sequence is 15 residues long. V trimming: 4 bases; J trimming: 8 bases; junction bases outside the gene matches: 12. Per the germline V gene, CDR1 is SGHRS and CDR2 is YFSETQ. As DNA, the CDR3 is TGCGCCAGCAGCCTCCCGACTAGCAGTAACGATGAGCAGTTCTTC. The encoded protein is CASSLPTSSNDEQFF.

J is TRBJ2-1 and V is TRBV5-4, with 9 positions matching TRBD2. The ends lost 0 bases at V and 1 base at J; junction bases unmatched: 2. Per germline, CDR1 SGHNT and CDR2 YYREEE (reference sequence). The CDR3 loop spans 16 amino acids. In DNA, the CDR3 is TGTGCCAGCAGCTTGGATGCGGGAGGGTCCTACAATGAGCAGTTCTTC. It is translated as CASSLDAGGSYNEQFF.

The V gene is TRBV5-1, the J gene TRBJ2-2; perhaps TRBD1 as D (6 bases). Trimming pared 2 bases from V and 6 bases from J, leaving 20 bases between. CDR1 SGHRS and CDR2 YFSETQ come from the germline V gene. There are 17 residues in the CDR3. CDR3 coding DNA: TGCGCCAGCAGCTTCGGAGGAACAGGGAGACGGGCCGGGGAGCTGTTTTTT. This codes for CASSFGGTGRRAGELFF.

This sequence joins TRBV19 and TRBJ1-5; the match to TRBD1 covers 8 bases. The CDR3 has 14 residues. CDR1 is LNHDA, CDR2 SQIVND, per germline (reference sequence). V was pared by 5 bases and J by 8 bases, with 8 bases of the junction left unmatched. CDR3 sequence (DNA): TGTGCCAGTAGTTTATACAGGGGGGTGGAGCCCCAGCATTTT. It yields the protein CASSLYRGVEPQHF.

DNA of the CDR3: TGCGCCAGCAGAACATCTAGCACAGATACGCAGTATTTT. Protein sequence: CASRTSSTDTQYF. V and J are TRBV5-1 and TRBJ2-3; D gene unclear. CDR1 is SGHRS, CDR2 YFSETQ, per germline. The V gene lost 5 bases and the J gene lost 0 bases, with 7 bases spanning the gap. The CDR3 has 13 amino acids.

This sequence joins TRBV27 and TRBJ1-1; possibly TRBD1 for D (5 bases). The CDR3 consists of 15 residues. Germline loops: CDR1 MNHEY, CDR2 SMNVEV (reference sequence). V was pared by 5 bases and J by 4 bases, with 17 bases between. The CDR3 loop reads CASSLFRQKATEAFF. The CDR3 DNA follows: TGTGCCAGCAGTCTTTTTCGACAGAAGGCCACTGAAGCTTTCTTT.

The V gene is TRBV6-5, the J gene TRBJ1-1; 10 nucleotides agree with TRBD1. Germline CDR1 and CDR2: MNHEY and SVGAGI. The CDR3 totals 14 residues. The ends lost 5 bases at V and 5 bases at J; junction bases unmatched: 5. CDR3 in DNA: TGTGCCAGCAGTACCCGGACAGGGGGGACTGAAGCTTTCTTT. Protein sequence: CASSTRTGGTEAFF.

The J gene is TRBJ1-5, the V gene TRBV4-1; weak D call: TRBD1 (6 bases). Germline CDR1 is MGHRA and CDR2 is YSYEKL. The CDR3 runs to 13 residues. With 1 base removed from V and 11 bases from J, the gap between germline ends came to 12 bases. The CDR3 spells CASSQVGARTQHF. The CDR3 bases are TGCGCCAGCAGCCAAGTGGGGGCGCGGACCCAGCATTTT.

This clone was counted once. J is TRBJ1-2 and V is TRBV11-2, with TRBD1 identical over 10 bases. The germline V gene encodes CDR1 SGHAT and CDR2 FQNNGV. This CDR3 has 14 amino acids. Trimming took 3 bases from V and 7 from J; bases not matched to a gene: 5. CDR3 loop: CASSLSWTGGGYTF. As DNA, the CDR3 is TGTGCCAGCAGCTTGAGCTGGACAGGGGGTGGCTACACCTTC.

This clone has only a few counts. V usage is TRBV2 and J usage is TRBJ1-6, with D perhaps matching TRBD1 (6 bases). V was pared by 2 bases and J by 10 bases, with 15 bases between. The CDR3 totals 15 residues. CDR1 is SNHLY and CDR2 is FYNNEI in the germline V gene. This chain's CDR3 is CASSETPQGTSPLHF. DNA of the CDR3: TGTGCCAGCAGTGAAACCCCACAGGGAACATCACCCCTCCACTTT.

This chain joins TRBV7-9 and TRBJ1-6; the D gene is possibly TRBD1 (5 bases). The V gene's germline CDR1 is SEHNR and CDR2 FQNEAQ (reference sequence). The CDR3 contains 14 residues. The V end lost 7 bases, the J end lost 7 bases, and 14 bases lay between the germline ends. CDR3 in amino acids: CASTPPRQNSPLHF. The CDR3 DNA reads TGTGCCAGCACCCCGCCCAGACAGAATTCACCCCTCCACTTT.

V usage is TRBV4-1 and J usage is TRBJ1-1; 10 bases are a match to TRBD1. CDR1 and CDR2 from the germline V gene are MGHRA and YSYEKL. The CDR3 has 14 amino acids. J was trimmed by 4 bases and V by 2 bases; bases with no gene match: 1. The CDR3 coding sequence is TGCGCCAGCAGCCAACGGGACAGGGGCACTGAAGCTTTCTTT. This codes for CASSQRDRGTEAFF.

This clone was seen once. The V call is TRBV6-5, the J call TRBJ1-5, with TRBD1 identical over 9 bases. The length of the CDR3 is 15 residues. With V trimmed by 5 bases and J by 7 bases, 9 bases remained unmatched. CDR1 is MNHEY and CDR2 is SVGAGI in the germline V gene. CDR3 coding DNA: TGTGCCAGCAGTAGCCCCGGGACAGGGTGGCAGCCCCAGCATTTT. It codes for CASSSPGTGWQPQHF.

The chain couples TRBV18 to TRBJ1-5; no reliable D call. This CDR3 is built from 12 residues. The V end was cut by 6 bases, the J end by 4 bases, with 7 bases between. Germline V gene lookup returns CDR1 KGHSH and CDR2 LQKENI. The CDR3 DNA follows: TGTGCCAGCTCCCCTACTAATCAGCCCCAGCATTTT. It translates to CASSPTNQPQHF.

In this sample, this clone turned up a few times. The sample carries other DNA sequences with the same CDR3. The genes are TRBV18 and TRBJ2-2; the D is unclear. V lost 3 bases and J 7 bases, leaving 3 bases between the germline ends. CDR3 length: 11 residues. The germline CDR1 and CDR2 sequences are KGHSH and LQKENI. In DNA, the CDR3 is TGTGCCAGCTCACCGCGCGGGGAGCTGTTTTTT. Its translation: CASSPRGELFF.

The sample holds a few counts of this clone. This chain connects TRBV6-5 to TRBJ1-2, with 8 bases lining up with TRBD1. The germline V gene has CDR1 MNHEY and CDR2 SVGAGI. The CDR3 sequence is 15 residues long. The V gene end was trimmed by 6 bases and the J gene end by 5 bases; junction bases not matched to a gene: 11. The CDR3 loop is CASRQGQGVGYGYTF. CDR3 nucleotide sequence: TGTGCCAGCAGACAAGGACAGGGAGTGGGGTATGGCTACACCTTC.

The chain employs TRBV27 and TRBJ2-7; D is ambiguous. The CDR3 consists of 15 residues. Per germline, CDR1 MNHEY and CDR2 SMNVEV (reference sequence). V was shortened by 4 bases and J by 0 bases, with 13 bases between the two germline ends. The CDR3 loop is CASSSPAARSYEQYF. CDR3 nucleotide sequence: TGTGCCAGCAGTTCCCCCGCCGCGCGCTCCTACGAGCAGTACTTC.

This clone was detected only a few times. The genes are TRBV3-1 (or the pseudogene TRBV3-2) and TRBJ1-3; tentatively, D is TRBD1 (5 bases). Trimming cost V 1 base and J 0 bases, with 13 bases left between them. The CDR3 spans 17 residues. CDR1 and CDR2 from the germline V gene are LGHDT and YNNKEL (reference sequence). DNA for the CDR3: TGTGCCAGCAGCCAAGTGGAGGGACGGTACTCTGGAAACACCATATATTTT. Its translation: CASSQVEGRYSGNTIYF.